A selection of T cell receptor beta chains follows, all from one sample in a study of shared clonotypes between healthy human individuals. The table came from immunoSEQ multiplex PCR; TCRdb's copy has only in-frame clones and leaves some out. Of hundreds of thousands of clones in the sample, around 77% were seen once. Source material: PBMCs. These receptors were obtained from a woman in her thirties or forties in good health. Some clones in this sample may be carry-over from other donors' samples. CDR3s include the opening cysteine and the closing phenylalanine or tryptophan.

V gene,CDR3 protein
TRBV7-9,CASSYRAGELFF
TRBV30,CARGTYNTGELFF
TRBV6-5,CASSGSTGFEAFF
TRBV6-1,CASSEEGQSSYNEQFF
TRBV6-1,CASRQGLAEETQYF
TRBV6-6,CASSSAGIYGYTF
TRBV7-9,CASSFPPGQEAFF
TRBV5-5,CASSVNSEGEQFF
TRBV21-1,CASSNLGLAGYNEQFF
TRBV27,CASSLVLAGGTGELFF
TRBV5-6,CASSLGQGVGTDTQYF
TRBV5-1,CASSAQAGSQETQYF
TRBV29-1,CSVRAGVGTDTQYF
TRBV7-2,CASLGRVGETQYF
TRBV21-1,CASSKGPESGTTLGEQYF
TRBV30,CAWRYPNFRDSVAFF
TRBV19,CASSIADREYYEQYF
TRBV18,CASSPQLLARVGETQYF
TRBV19,CASSIPGGEKAKNIQYF
TRBV18,CASRRAGTSYEQYF
TRBV30,CAWSAVNYGYTF
TRBV19,CASSIGAYSNQPQHF
TRBV28,CASSFLNIIDTEAFF
TRBV5-8,CASSFSRDLMGELFF
TRBV19,CASSRGFYNEQFF
TRBV30,CAWSGTSYGYTF
TRBV15,CATSRDLRGSWGYTF
TRBV5-1,CASSADSVYGYTF
TRBV2,CASSPAGGGSYEQYF